This T cell receptor (beta chain) was captured in a study of OX40 agonist ivuxolimab in advanced cancers. Overall study: Patients received the agonistic anti-OX40 (CD134) antibody ivuxolimab. Patients enrolled in dose escalation were diagnosed with hepatocellular carcinoma, melanoma, renal cell or head and neck cancer.

V dropped 5 bases and J dropped 7 bases, with 15 bases sitting between them. CDR1 is LNHDA, CDR2 SQIVND, per germline (reference sequence). There are 13 residues in the CDR3. Exclusion applied to patients with autoimmune disease history or systemic immunosuppression. Sequencing was performed with immunoSEQ multiplex PCR; in TCRdb, only in-frame clones are kept and a portion is missing. Among some 11,000 clones listed, 70% to 85% were seen once. The source of this sequence is an adult with an advanced solid tumor such as melanoma, head and neck, liver or kidney cancer. The genes are TRBV19 and TRBJ2-7; no firm D call. Specimen: CD4+ or CD8+ T cells sorted from blood, collected in a trial of the OX40 agonist ivuxolimab. Here the CDR3 DNA reads TGTGCCAGTAGTGGCCGATCTAGTGGAGAGCAGTACTTC. It yields the protein CASSGRSSGEQYF.